This is a list of T cell receptor beta chains from one sample in a study of T-cell memory formation after mild COVID-19. TCRdb itself ran the 5' RACE reads through MiXCR, one entry per CDR3 protein. Of about 190,000 distinct CDR3 sequences in the sample, around 17% are singletons; the top ten hold 2% to 2.5%. The sequenced sample consisted of PBMCs or a T cell subset sorted from them (not recorded which). The receptor set was obtained from an adult woman who had mild COVID-19 (a few samples of this study predate the infection). Cell type and time point are not known. Both conserved end residues are part of each CDR3. Fields, in order: V gene, D gene, clone size, J gene, CDR3 DNA, CDR3 protein. The D gene is left open where the match is weak. A clone size is listed for some rows: how often the clone was seen (once, few, many), or a class if it is expanded.

V gene: TRBV4-2
D gene: -
clone size: few
J gene: TRBJ2-4
CDR3 DNA: TGTGCCAGCAGCCCAGTGCCCCGGGGAACGGACATTCAGTACTTC
CDR3 protein: CASSPVPRGTDIQYF

V gene: TRBV4-1
D gene: -
clone size: few
J gene: TRBJ2-7
CDR3 DNA: TGCGCCAGCAGCCAAGTACAGGGCTCCCACGAGCAGTACTTC
CDR3 protein: CASSQVQGSHEQYF

V gene: TRBV20-1
D gene: TRBD2
clone size: few
J gene: TRBJ2-3
CDR3 DNA: TGCAGTGCTTTAGCGGGAGGGCCGGGCACAGATACGCAGTATTTT
CDR3 protein: CSALAGGPGTDTQYF

V gene: TRBV7-2
D gene: TRBD1
clone size: few
J gene: TRBJ1-1
CDR3 DNA: TGTGCCAGCAGCTTGGACAGGGTGCGGCGGACTGAAGCTTTCTTT
CDR3 protein: CASSLDRVRRTEAFF

V gene: TRBV5-1
D gene: -
clone size: few
J gene: TRBJ1-2
CDR3 DNA: TGCGCCAGCAGACAGGACGGGAACTATGGCTACACCTTC
CDR3 protein: CASRQDGNYGYTF

V gene: TRBV7-2
D gene: TRBD2
clone size: few
J gene: TRBJ2-3
CDR3 DNA: TGTGCCAGCAGCTTAGGTCTGGGGGGAGGGTTTACGCAGTATTTT
CDR3 protein: CASSLGLGGGFTQYF

V gene: TRBV2
D gene: -
clone size: -
J gene: TRBJ2-5
CDR3 DNA: TGTGCCAGCAGTGATCCGATCCGGGACCGAGAGTACTTC
CDR3 protein: CASSDPIRDREYF

V gene: TRBV11-2
D gene: TRBD2
clone size: many
J gene: TRBJ2-5
CDR3 DNA: TGTGCCAGCAGCTTAGAAGGATGGAGCGGGGGGGCGGAGACCCAGTACTTC
CDR3 protein: CASSLEGWSGGAETQYF

V gene: TRBV10-3
D gene: TRBD2
clone size: few
J gene: TRBJ2-5
CDR3 DNA: TGTGCCATCAGTCCCGGGGTAGCGGGGTTAGAGACCCAGTACTTC
CDR3 protein: CAISPGVAGLETQYF

V gene: TRBV14
D gene: -
clone size: -
J gene: TRBJ1-2
CDR3 DNA: TGTGCCAGCAGCCAAGGCAGGGCCCATGGCTACACCTTC
CDR3 protein: CASSQGRAHGYTF

V gene: TRBV27
D gene: -
clone size: -
J gene: TRBJ1-5
CDR3 DNA: TGTGCCAGCAGTGTAGTTGGCGCTGGCAATCAGCCCCAGCATTTT
CDR3 protein: CASSVVGAGNQPQHF

V gene: TRBV5-1
D gene: -
clone size: -
J gene: TRBJ2-7
CDR3 DNA: TGCGCCAGCAGCTTCGCCCGCGAGCAGTACTTC
CDR3 protein: CASSFAREQYF

V gene: TRBV7-3
D gene: -
clone size: -
J gene: TRBJ2-1
CDR3 DNA: TGTGCCAGCAGCCCGGGACTCCCCGTGGATGAGCAGTTCTTC
CDR3 protein: CASSPGLPVDEQFF

V gene: TRBV5-1
D gene: -
clone size: few
J gene: TRBJ1-1
CDR3 DNA: TGCGCCAGCAGCTTGGTCGCGGATCTGAACACTGAAGCTTTCTTT
CDR3 protein: CASSLVADLNTEAFF

V gene: TRBV24-1
D gene: TRBD2
clone size: many
J gene: TRBJ2-1
CDR3 DNA: TGTGCCACCAGTAGGAGCGGGAAAGACTACAATGAGCAGTTCTTC
CDR3 protein: CATSRSGKDYNEQFF

V gene: TRBV12-3/TRBV12-4
D gene: -
clone size: -
J gene: TRBJ2-3
CDR3 DNA: TGTGCCAGCAGTTTTTCCCACACTAGCACAGATACGCAGTATTTT
CDR3 protein: CASSFSHTSTDTQYF

V gene: TRBV7-2
D gene: TRBD2
clone size: -
J gene: TRBJ2-5
CDR3 DNA: TGTGCCAGCAGCTTGATGGGACTAGCGGGAAAAGAGACCCAGTACTTC
CDR3 protein: CASSLMGLAGKETQYF

V gene: TRBV14
D gene: -
clone size: -
J gene: TRBJ2-1
CDR3 DNA: TGTGCCAGCAGCGGGGGGAGTACCTACAATGAGCAGTTCTTC
CDR3 protein: CASSGGSTYNEQFF

V gene: TRBV4-2
D gene: -
clone size: few
J gene: TRBJ2-4
CDR3 DNA: TGTGCCAGCAGCCATGAGGGGGGACAGACAGCCAAAAACATTCAGTACTTC
CDR3 protein: CASSHEGGQTAKNIQYF